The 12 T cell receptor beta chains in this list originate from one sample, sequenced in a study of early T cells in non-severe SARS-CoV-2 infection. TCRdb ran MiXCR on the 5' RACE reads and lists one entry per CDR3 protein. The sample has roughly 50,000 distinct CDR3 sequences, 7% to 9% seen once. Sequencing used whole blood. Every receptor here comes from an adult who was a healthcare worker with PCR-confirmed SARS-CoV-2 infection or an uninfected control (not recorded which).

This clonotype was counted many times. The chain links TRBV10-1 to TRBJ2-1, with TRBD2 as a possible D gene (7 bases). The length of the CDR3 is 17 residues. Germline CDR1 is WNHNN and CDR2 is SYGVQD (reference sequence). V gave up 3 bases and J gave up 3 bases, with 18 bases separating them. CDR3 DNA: TGCGCCAGCAGTGACCCGACTAACGGGGGGCTCTACAATGAGCAGTTCTTC. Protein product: CASSDPTNGGLYNEQFF.

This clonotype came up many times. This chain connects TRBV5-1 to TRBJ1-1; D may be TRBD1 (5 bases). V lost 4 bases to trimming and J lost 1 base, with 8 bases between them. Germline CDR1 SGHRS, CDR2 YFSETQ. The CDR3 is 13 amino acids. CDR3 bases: TGCGCCAGCAGCCAAACAGGGAACACTGAAGCTTTCTTT. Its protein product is CASSQTGNTEAFF.

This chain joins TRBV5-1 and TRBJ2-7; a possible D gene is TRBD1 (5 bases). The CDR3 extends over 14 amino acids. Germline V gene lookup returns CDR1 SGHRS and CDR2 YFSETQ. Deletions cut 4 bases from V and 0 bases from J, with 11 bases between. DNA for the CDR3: TGCGCCAGCAGCCGCGAAGGGGACTCCTACGAGCAGTACTTC. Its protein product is CASSREGDSYEQYF.

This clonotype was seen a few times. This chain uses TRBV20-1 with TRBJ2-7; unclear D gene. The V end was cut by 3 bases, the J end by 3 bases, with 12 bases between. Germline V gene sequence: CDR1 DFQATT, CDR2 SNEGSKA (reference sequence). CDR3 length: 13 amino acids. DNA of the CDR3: TGCAGTGCTAGTATTCCCGCCGACTACGAGCAGTACTTC. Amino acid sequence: CSASIPADYEQYF.

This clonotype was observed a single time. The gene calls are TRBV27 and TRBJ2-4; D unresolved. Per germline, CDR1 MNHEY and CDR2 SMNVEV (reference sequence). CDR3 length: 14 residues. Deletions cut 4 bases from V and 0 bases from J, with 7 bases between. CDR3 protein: CASSSALAKNIQYF. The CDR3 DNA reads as TGTGCCAGCAGTTCGGCATTAGCCAAAAACATTCAGTACTTC.

The CDR3, as DNA: TGCAGTGCTGAGGGTCCGGTACGGATTAGCAATCAGCCCCAGCATTTT. Translated: CSAEGPVRISNQPQHF. The chain links TRBV20-1 to TRBJ1-5; D unclear. With 5 bases removed from V and 0 bases from J, the gap between germline ends came to 17 bases. The CDR3 length is 16 residues. Germline assignment: CDR1 DFQATT and CDR2 SNEGSKA (reference sequence).

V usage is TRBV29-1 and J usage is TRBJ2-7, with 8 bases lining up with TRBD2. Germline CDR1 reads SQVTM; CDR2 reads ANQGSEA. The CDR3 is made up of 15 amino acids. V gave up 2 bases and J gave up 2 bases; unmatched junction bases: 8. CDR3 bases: TGCAGCGTTGAAAGGAGGGAGCGGGGGCCCTACGAGCAGTACTTC. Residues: CSVERRERGPYEQYF.

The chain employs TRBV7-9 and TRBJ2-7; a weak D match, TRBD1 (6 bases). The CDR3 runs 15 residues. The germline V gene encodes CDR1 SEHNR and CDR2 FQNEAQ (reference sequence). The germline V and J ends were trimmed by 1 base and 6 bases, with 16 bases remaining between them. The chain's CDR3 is CASSLVAGDSFEQYF. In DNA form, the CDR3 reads TGTGCCAGCAGCTTAGTGGCAGGGGATTCGTTCGAGCAGTACTTC.

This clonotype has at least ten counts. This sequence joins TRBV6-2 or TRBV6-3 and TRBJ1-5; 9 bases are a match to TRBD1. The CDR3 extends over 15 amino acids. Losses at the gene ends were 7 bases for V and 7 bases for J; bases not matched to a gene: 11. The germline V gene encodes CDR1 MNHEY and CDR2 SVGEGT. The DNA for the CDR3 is TGTGCCAGCACCTACCGGGGACAGGGAAAGCAGCCCCAGCATTTT. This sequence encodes CASTYRGQGKQPQHF.

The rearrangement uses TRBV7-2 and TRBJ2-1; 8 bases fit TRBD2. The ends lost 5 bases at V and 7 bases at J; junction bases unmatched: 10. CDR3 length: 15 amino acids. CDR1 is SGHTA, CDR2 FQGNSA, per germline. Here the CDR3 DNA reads TGTGCCAGCAGCACGAGCTCGACTAGCGCTAATGAGCAGTTCTTC. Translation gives CASSTSSTSANEQFF.

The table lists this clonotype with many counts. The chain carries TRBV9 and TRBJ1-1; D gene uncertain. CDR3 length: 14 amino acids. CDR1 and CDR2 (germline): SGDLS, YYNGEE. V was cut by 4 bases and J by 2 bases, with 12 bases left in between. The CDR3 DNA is TGTGCCAGCAGCCCCCGGTATATAAACACTGAAGCTTTCTTT. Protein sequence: CASSPRYINTEAFF.

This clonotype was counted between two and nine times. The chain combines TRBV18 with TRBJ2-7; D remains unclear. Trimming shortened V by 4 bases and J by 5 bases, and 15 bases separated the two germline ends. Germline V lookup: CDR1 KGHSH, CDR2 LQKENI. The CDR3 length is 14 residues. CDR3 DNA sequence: TGTGCCAGCTCACTGGAAGGCCTCGGCAACGAGCAGTACTTC. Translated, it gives CASSLEGLGNEQYF.